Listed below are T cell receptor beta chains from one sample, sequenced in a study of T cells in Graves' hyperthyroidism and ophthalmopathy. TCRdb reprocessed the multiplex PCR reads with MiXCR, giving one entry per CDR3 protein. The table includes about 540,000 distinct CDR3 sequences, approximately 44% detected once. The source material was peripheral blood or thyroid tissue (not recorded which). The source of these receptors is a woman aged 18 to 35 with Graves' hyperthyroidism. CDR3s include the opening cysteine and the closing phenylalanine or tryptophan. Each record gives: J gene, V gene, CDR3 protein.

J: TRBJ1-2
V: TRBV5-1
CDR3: CASSLEQGPGDGYTF

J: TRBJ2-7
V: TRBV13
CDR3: CASRPGTSDSYEQYF

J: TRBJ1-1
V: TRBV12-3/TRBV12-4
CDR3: CASSVSFQAFF

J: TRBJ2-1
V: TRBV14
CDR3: CASSQGLPNEQFF

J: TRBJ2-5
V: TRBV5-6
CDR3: CASSPIAELRETQYF

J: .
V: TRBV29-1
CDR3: CSVRSGWREGPNEQFF

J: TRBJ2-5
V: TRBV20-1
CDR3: CSARVYSLAETQYF

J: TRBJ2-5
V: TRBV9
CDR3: CASSAGGQEETQYF

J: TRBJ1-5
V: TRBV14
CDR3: CASSQETGGRNEHF

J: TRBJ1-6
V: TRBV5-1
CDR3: CASRREGSSYNSPLHF

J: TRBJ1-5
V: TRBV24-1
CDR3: CATRMERDNQPQHF

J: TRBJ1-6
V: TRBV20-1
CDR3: CSAIAGGVSSPLHF

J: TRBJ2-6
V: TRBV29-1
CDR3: CSARTGKDSGANVLTF

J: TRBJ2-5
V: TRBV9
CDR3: CASSLEGSGGTETQYF

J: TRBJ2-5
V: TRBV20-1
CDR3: CSARDVRGIEETQYF

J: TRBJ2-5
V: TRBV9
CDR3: CASSALLAGGLETQYF

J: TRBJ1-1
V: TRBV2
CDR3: CASSERLQSGGTEAFF

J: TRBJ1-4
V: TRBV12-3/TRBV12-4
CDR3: CASSLGGREKLFF

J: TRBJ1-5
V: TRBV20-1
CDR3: CSASRAGPSNQPQHF

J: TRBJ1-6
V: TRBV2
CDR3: CASSERQGIQPLHF

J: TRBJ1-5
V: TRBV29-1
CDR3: CSIRCNQPQHF

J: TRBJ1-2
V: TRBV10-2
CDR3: CASSELTGNYGYTF

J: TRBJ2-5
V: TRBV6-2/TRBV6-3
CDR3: CASSNGQGETQYF

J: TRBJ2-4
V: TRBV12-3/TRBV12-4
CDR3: CASSPDRGGNIQYF

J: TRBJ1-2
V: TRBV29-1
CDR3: CSSRGQGYGYTF

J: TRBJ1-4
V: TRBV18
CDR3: CASSPRGLPNEKLFF

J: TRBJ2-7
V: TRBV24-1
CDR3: CATSDTTSRSSYEQYF

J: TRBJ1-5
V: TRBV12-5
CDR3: CASGLGPSNQPQHF

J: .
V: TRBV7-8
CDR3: CASSRPGGGNEQFF

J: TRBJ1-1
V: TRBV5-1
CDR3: CASSQKRTGNTEAFF

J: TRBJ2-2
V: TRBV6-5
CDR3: CASSYSIGRALAGTNTGELFF

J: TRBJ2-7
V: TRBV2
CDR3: CASSPRLGTSYEQYF

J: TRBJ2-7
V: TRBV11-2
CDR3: CASSPVKRFFYEQYF

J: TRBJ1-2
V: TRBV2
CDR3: CASSEDRLNYGYTF

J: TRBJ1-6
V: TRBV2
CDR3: CASREDSVPNSPLHF

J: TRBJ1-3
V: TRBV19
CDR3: CASSIAVTSGSPAYF

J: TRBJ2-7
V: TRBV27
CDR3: CASRRGVREQYF

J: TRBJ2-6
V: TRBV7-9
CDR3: CASSFRDREWVGANVLTF

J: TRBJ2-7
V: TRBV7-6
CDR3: CASSAGLAPYEQYF

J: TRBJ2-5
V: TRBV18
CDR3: CASSLWTSPTAQYF

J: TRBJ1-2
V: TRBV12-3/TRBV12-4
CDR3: CASSWDRGNGYTF

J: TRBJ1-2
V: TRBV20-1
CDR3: CSASFGFNYGYTF

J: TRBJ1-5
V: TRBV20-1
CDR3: CSARTGGAGNQPQHF

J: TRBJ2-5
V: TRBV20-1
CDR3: CSARLASGRFQETQYF

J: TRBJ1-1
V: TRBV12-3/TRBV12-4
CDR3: CASMDRSFWNTEAFF

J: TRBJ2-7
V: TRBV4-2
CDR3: CASSPSFSNNEQYF

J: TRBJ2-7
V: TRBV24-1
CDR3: CATSDAREENYEQYF

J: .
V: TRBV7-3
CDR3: CASSPLAGDLSDNEQFF

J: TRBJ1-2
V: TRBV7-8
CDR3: CASSLGYGGGYGYTF

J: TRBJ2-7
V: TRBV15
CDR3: CATSRVGDEQYF

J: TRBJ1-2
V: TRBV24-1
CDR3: CATSDGTGKHGYTF

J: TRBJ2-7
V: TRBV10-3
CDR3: CAISEWETHEQYF

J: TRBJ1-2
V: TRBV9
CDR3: CASSPTIRQVYGYTF

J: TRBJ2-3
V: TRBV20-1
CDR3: CSARTRASTDTQYF

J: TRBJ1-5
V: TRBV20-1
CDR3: CSAALRGPGRGQPQHF

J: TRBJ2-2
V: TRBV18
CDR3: CASSNPSGSWVTGELFF

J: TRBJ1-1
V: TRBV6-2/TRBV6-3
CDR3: CASRRPWGGNTEAFF

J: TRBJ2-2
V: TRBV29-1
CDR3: CSVAGTRTGELFF